Listed here are 3 T cell receptor delta chains from one sample, sequenced in a study of gamma-delta chains in newborns, infants, children. TCRdb re-called the reads using CATT. The profile covers 1,300 to 1,500 delta-chain clones, with 1% to 1.3% appearing a single time and around 26% taken by the ten largest. The specimen sequenced was blood. The origin of the receptors is a child in good health.

This clone was counted a few times. The TCRdb protein comes from a much larger clone and disagrees with this DNA's translation at residue 9, likely due to a read error; the protein given here is derived from the DNA. The CDR3 loop reads CALGVVEGYTADKLIF. The CDR3 DNA reads TGTGCTCTTGGGGTTGTTGAGGGGTATACAGCCGATAAACTCATCTTT. This rearrangement joins TRDV1 to TRDJ1; D gene uncertain. The CDR3 has 16 residues. The V gene's germline CDR1 is TSWWSYY and CDR2 QGS. Trimming pared 4 bases from V and 3 bases from J, leaving 18 bases between.

This clone has a handful of counts. This DNA's translation and the protein TCRdb lists, from a much larger clone, do not match at residue 16, likely due to a read error; the protein shown is translated from the DNA. This chain joins TRDV2 and TRDJ1; 12 bases are a match to TRDD3. CDR3 size: 17 residues. Germline values: CDR1 GEAIGNYY, CDR2 EKD. CDR3 nucleotides: TGTGCCTGTGACTCGTTACTGGGGGATACCGACACCGATAAACTCACCTTT. This encodes CACDSLLGDTDTDKLTF.

Notes on this clone: The protein held in TCRdb is that of a much larger clone and does not match this DNA's translation at residue 4, likely because of a read error; the protein shown is translated from the DNA. The chain joins TRDV2 to TRDJ1; TRDD3 agrees at 8 bases. Trimming removed 6 bases from V and 2 bases from J; junction bases left unmatched: 7. The V gene's germline CDR1 is GEAIGNYY and CDR2 EKD. CDR3 length: 14 amino acids. The DNA of the CDR3 is TGTGCCTGTTACTACACTGGGGGGACCGATAAACTCATCTTT. Its protein is CACYYTGGTDKLIF.